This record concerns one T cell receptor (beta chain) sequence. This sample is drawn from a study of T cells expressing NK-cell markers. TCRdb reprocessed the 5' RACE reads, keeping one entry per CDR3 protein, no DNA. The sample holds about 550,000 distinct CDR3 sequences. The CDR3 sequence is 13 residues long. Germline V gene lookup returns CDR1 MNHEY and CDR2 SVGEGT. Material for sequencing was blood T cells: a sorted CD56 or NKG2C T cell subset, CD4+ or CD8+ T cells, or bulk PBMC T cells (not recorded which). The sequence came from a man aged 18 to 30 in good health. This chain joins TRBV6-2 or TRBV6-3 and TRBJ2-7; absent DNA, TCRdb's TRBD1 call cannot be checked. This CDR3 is CASGRTGQGEQYF.